The clone carrying this T cell receptor beta chain came up a few times. These data belong to a study of blood T cell repertoires in COVID-19. The overall study: COVID-19 samples, acute and convalescent, were from the United States, Italy and Spain. T cells, B-cell-depleted T cells, or PBMCs provided the cDNA or gDNA that served as material.

In the authors' workflow: The authors estimated nucleated cell counts from reference gene primer amplification. Libraries were prepared by immunoSEQ multiplex PCR; TCRdb keeps only in-frame clonotypes and omits some of them. V, J and clone size reflect that table, while D and trimming were determined from the DNA. The repertoire holds 76,000 or so clones, with around 90% as singletons. This CDR3 has 14 residues. Trimming shortened V by 6 bases and J by 5 bases, and 16 bases separated the two germline ends. Germline assignment: CDR1 SGHAT and CDR2 FQDESV (reference sequence). The clonotype originates from a man aged 30-40 years with acute or convalescent COVID-19. Sequenced sample: peripheral blood. The chain joins TRBV11-1 to TRBJ2-5, with D perhaps matching TRBD1 (6 bases). The CDR3 loop is CASRWDTAKETQYF. The CDR3 bases are TGTGCCAGCAGATGGGACACTGCCAAGGAGACCCAGTACTTC.